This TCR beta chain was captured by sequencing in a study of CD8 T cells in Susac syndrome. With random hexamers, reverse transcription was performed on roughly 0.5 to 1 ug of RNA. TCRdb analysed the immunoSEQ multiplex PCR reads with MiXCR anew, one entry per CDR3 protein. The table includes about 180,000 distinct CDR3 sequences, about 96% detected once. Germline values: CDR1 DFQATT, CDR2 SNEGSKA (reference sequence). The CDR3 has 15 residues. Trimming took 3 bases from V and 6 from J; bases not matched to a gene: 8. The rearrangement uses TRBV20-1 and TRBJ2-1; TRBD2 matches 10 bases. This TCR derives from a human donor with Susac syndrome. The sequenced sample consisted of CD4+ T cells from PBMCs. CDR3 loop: CSASGLQRGGNEQFF. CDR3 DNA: TGCAGTGCTAGCGGGCTCCAGCGGGGGGGCAATGAGCAGTTCTTC.